These 23 T cell receptor beta chains share one sample of origin, sequenced in a study of T cell responses to AZD1222 COVID-19 vaccine. TCRdb's copy holds only in-frame clones and misses some; the assay was immunoSEQ multiplex PCR. The sample has over 70,000 clones, 70% to 90% seen once. This specimen was peripheral blood, taken on day 0 of AZD1222 vaccination. These receptor sequences come from an adult in good health.

The chain carries TRBV28 and TRBJ2-6; the match to TRBD1 covers 7 bases. This CDR3 comprises 17 residues. With V trimmed by 5 bases and J by 2 bases, 9 bases remained unmatched. Per the germline V gene, CDR1 is MDHEN and CDR2 is SYDVKM. The CDR3 sequence: CASSPYRGTAGANVLTF. The CDR3 bases are TGTGCCAGCAGTCCCTACAGGGGAACGGCTGGGGCCAACGTCCTGACTTTC.

V and J are TRBV11-2 and TRBJ2-1; TRBD2 matches at 10 bases. The CDR3 has 16 amino acids. Germline CDR1 and CDR2: SGHAT and FQNNGV. J gave up 8 bases and V 6 bases, and 13 bases lay outside the gene matches. The chain's CDR3 is CASRPRGTSVFHEQFF. DNA for the CDR3: TGTGCCAGCAGACCCAGGGGGACTAGCGTATTCCATGAGCAGTTCTTC.

The chain joins TRBV7-8 to TRBJ2-5, with D hard to call. CDR1 and CDR2 (germline): SGHVS, FQNEAQ. The CDR3 has 14 residues. Trimming removed 5 bases at V and 2 bases at J, with 12 bases between. The CDR3 here is CASSIRVGQETQYF. The CDR3 DNA follows: TGTGCCAGCAGCATACGAGTGGGTCAAGAGACCCAGTACTTC.

The chain couples TRBV5-1 to TRBJ2-7, with 11 bases fitting TRBD2. This CDR3 has 15 amino acids. Trimming removed 2 bases from V and 5 bases from J; junction bases left unmatched: 6. Germline V lookup: CDR1 SGHRS, CDR2 YFSETQ. CDR3 amino acids: CASSFSGGAPHEQYF. The CDR3 bases are TGCGCCAGCAGCTTTAGCGGGGGGGCCCCCCACGAGCAGTACTTC.

The rearrangement joins TRBV19 to TRBJ1-2; D not certain. Germline CDR1 and CDR2: LNHDA and SQIVND (reference sequence). V shed 3 bases and J shed 4 bases, with 9 bases lying between them. CDR3 length: 13 residues. The CDR3 region is CASSIDFSYGYTF. Here the CDR3 DNA reads TGTGCCAGTAGTATCGACTTCTCCTATGGCTACACCTTC.

The V call is TRBV10-3, the J call TRBJ1-6, with D possibly matching TRBD1 (6 bases). With 0 bases removed from V and 0 bases from J, the gap between germline ends came to 12 bases. CDR3 size: 18 residues. CDR1 is ENHRY and CDR2 is SYGVKD in the germline V gene. The CDR3 DNA reads as TGTGCCATCAGTGAGTCTGGACAGACGAGCTCCTATAATTCACCCCTCCACTTT. It codes for CAISESGQTSSYNSPLHF.

The V gene is TRBV19, the J gene TRBJ2-1, with 14 bases fitting TRBD2. The CDR3 has 17 residues. The V gene end was trimmed by 3 bases and the J gene end by 0 bases; junction bases not matched to a gene: 1. Per the germline V gene, CDR1 is LNHDA and CDR2 is SQIVND (reference sequence). The CDR3 sequence: CASSIGTSGSSYNEQFF. The CDR3 nucleotides are TGTGCCAGTAGTATTGGGACTAGCGGGAGCTCCTACAATGAGCAGTTCTTC. The whole variable domain, filled in from reference TRBV19 and TRBJ2-1, reads DGGITQSPKYLFRKEGQNVTLSCEQNLNHDAMYWYRQDPGQGLRLIYYSQIVNDFQKGDIAEGYSVSREKKESFPLTVTSAQKNPTAFYLCASSIGTSGSSYNEQFFGPGTRLTVL.

CDR3 region: CASSFTGVPSGANVLTF. In DNA, the CDR3 is TGTGCCAGCAGTTTTACAGGGGTCCCCTCTGGGGCCAACGTCCTGACTTTC. The chain recombines TRBV7-2 with TRBJ2-6; 7 nucleotides match TRBD1. In germline, CDR1 is SGHTA, CDR2 FQGNSA. The CDR3 length is 17 residues. J lost 0 bases, V lost 6 bases, and 8 bases had no gene match.

This chain joins TRBV7-2 and TRBJ2-1; possible D gene TRBD2, 6 bases. The CDR3 loop spans 16 amino acids. Between the trimmed V and J ends, which lost 6 bases and 8 bases, there was a span of 23 bases. CDR1 SGHTA and CDR2 FQGNSA come from the germline V gene. The CDR3 is CASRPRPRDSLYEQFF. In DNA, the CDR3 is TGTGCCAGCAGGCCCCGTCCTCGGGACTCGCTCTATGAGCAGTTCTTC.

The chain links TRBV5-1 to TRBJ1-1; D not certain. Germline loops: CDR1 SGHRS, CDR2 YFSETQ. The CDR3 is made up of 13 amino acids. V was cut by 4 bases and J by 0 bases, with 7 bases left in between. The CDR3 here is CASSVSVNTEAFF. The CDR3 DNA sequence: TGCGCCAGCAGCGTATCAGTGAACACTGAAGCTTTCTTT.

J is TRBJ1-2 and V is TRBV2; D is undetermined. Germline values: CDR1 SNHLY, CDR2 FYNNEI. V lost 1 base and J lost 7, with 4 bases in between. CDR3 length: 11 residues. The CDR3 bases are TGTGCCAGCAGTGAAGTATTTGGCTACACCTTC. Translated: CASSEVFGYTF.

This chain links TRBV5-5 with TRBJ2-3; 11 positions agree with TRBD2. V trimming: 6 bases; J trimming: 5 bases; junction bases outside the gene matches: 11. CDR1 is SGHKS and CDR2 is YYEKEE in the germline V gene (reference sequence). This CDR3 region has 16 residues. The CDR3 nucleotides read TGTGCCAGCATGGGGGGACTAGCGGTCGGCTTAGATACGCAGTATTTT. Its translation: CASMGGLAVGLDTQYF.

The V gene is TRBV3-1 (or the pseudogene TRBV3-2), the J gene TRBJ2-5; D could derive from TRBD1 or TRBD2 (5 bases each). V was shortened by 1 base and J by 5 bases, with 8 bases between the two germline ends. This CDR3 region has 13 residues. The germline gives CDR1 LGHDT, CDR2 YNNKEL (reference sequence). CDR3 amino acids: CASSQGGVETQYF. The CDR3 region has the DNA TGTGCCAGCAGCCAAGGAGGGGTCGAGACCCAGTACTTC.

The chain has TRBV9 and TRBJ1-2; D call uncertain. This CDR3 region has 15 residues. Trimming removed 0 bases from V and 3 bases from J, with 12 bases in between. The germline gives CDR1 SGDLS, CDR2 YYNGEE. The CDR3 sequence: CASSVDSKTDYGYTF. As DNA, the CDR3 is TGTGCCAGCAGCGTAGACTCTAAAACAGACTATGGCTACACCTTC.

CDR3 in DNA: TGTGCCAGCAGCCCTCCCCAGGGCCGGGGAACTAATGAAAAACTGTTTTTT. Protein: CASSPPQGRGTNEKLFF. The chain is built from TRBV11-2 and TRBJ1-4; D is perhaps TRBD1 (5 bases). CDR1 and CDR2 (germline): SGHAT, FQNNGV. The CDR3 has 17 amino acids. Trimming removed 5 bases from V and 1 base from J, with 17 bases in between.

This sequence joins TRBV7-2 and TRBJ2-4, with 7 bases fitting TRBD1. CDR3 length: 17 amino acids. Germline loops: CDR1 SGHTA, CDR2 FQGNSA. The V and J ends lost 5 bases and 0 bases, in that order; junction bases with no gene match: 10. The CDR3 region is CASSPSGQTLAKNIQYF. CDR3 in DNA: TGTGCCAGCAGCCCATCGGGACAGACCCTAGCCAAAAACATTCAGTACTTC.

V is TRBV6-4 and J is TRBJ1-6; TRBD1 matches at 10 bases. CDR1 MRHNA and CDR2 SNTAGT come from the germline V gene. The CDR3 sequence is 15 residues long. Trimming removed 3 bases from V and 5 bases from J; junction bases left unmatched: 1. The CDR3 spells CASSEGQGHNSPLHF. The DNA for the CDR3 is TGTGCCAGCAGTGAGGGACAGGGGCATAATTCACCCCTCCACTTT.

The gene calls are TRBV3-1 (or the pseudogene TRBV3-2) and TRBJ2-4; D remains unclear. Germline assignment: CDR1 LGHDT and CDR2 YNNKEL (reference sequence). There are 17 residues in the CDR3. With 3 bases removed from V and 0 bases from J, the gap between germline ends came to 15 bases. The CDR3 DNA follows: TGTGCCAGCAGCCACCGCAAGCCTGTAGAAGCCAAAAACATTCAGTACTTC. This gives the protein CASSHRKPVEAKNIQYF.

The count of this clone is one. The J gene is TRBJ1-3, the V gene TRBV9, with D hard to call. Deletions cut 4 bases from V and 2 bases from J, with 7 bases between. Germline CDR1 SGDLS, CDR2 YYNGEE. This CDR3 has 13 residues. This CDR3 reads CASSTGTGNTIYF. The CDR3 DNA sequence: TGTGCCAGCAGCACCGGGACTGGAAACACCATATATTTT.

The chain links TRBV10-3 to TRBJ2-7, with TRBD1 matching 7 bases. V dropped 7 bases and J dropped 0; count of bases not matched to a gene: 6. Germline V gene data show CDR1 as ENHRY and CDR2 as SYGVKD. The CDR3 length is 14 residues. The CDR3 loop reads CAITTGPPSYEQYF. DNA for the CDR3: TGTGCCATCACGACAGGGCCGCCCTCCTACGAGCAGTACTTC.

The genes are TRBV5-4 and TRBJ2-5; tentative D call: TRBD2 (6 bases). The CDR3 covers 15 residues. The V gene lost 3 bases and the J gene lost 1 base, with 13 bases spanning the gap. Germline V lookup: CDR1 SGHNT, CDR2 YYREEE (reference sequence). CDR3 nucleotides: TGTGCCAGCAGCTCCGCGGGACGGGTCCAAGAGACCCAGTACTTC. Translation: CASSSAGRVQETQYF.

This chain links TRBV7-9 with TRBJ1-2; TRBD1 matches at 7 bases. CDR1 is SEHNR, CDR2 FQNEAQ, per germline (reference sequence). The V gene end was trimmed by 5 bases and the J gene end by 0 bases; junction bases not matched to a gene: 3. The CDR3 has 14 amino acids. CDR3 loop: CASSTDRANYGYTF. The CDR3 DNA reads TGTGCCAGCAGCACCGACAGGGCTAACTATGGCTACACCTTC.

The chain links TRBV14 to TRBJ2-2; no firm D call. CDR1 is SGHDN, CDR2 FVKESK, per germline. V was cut by 5 bases and J by 6 bases, with 10 bases left in between. This CDR3 contains 13 residues. CDR3 in DNA: TGTGCCAGCAGCGCCCGAATTGCCGGGGAGCTGTTTTTT. It encodes CASSARIAGELFF. The variable domain in full, with the rest retrieved from reference TRBV14 and TRBJ2-2, is EAGVTQFPSHSVIEKGQTVTLRCDPISGHDNLYWYRRVMGKEIKFLLHFVKESKQDESGMPNNRFLAERTGGTYSTLKVQPAELEDSGVYFCASSARIAGELFFGEGSRLTVL.